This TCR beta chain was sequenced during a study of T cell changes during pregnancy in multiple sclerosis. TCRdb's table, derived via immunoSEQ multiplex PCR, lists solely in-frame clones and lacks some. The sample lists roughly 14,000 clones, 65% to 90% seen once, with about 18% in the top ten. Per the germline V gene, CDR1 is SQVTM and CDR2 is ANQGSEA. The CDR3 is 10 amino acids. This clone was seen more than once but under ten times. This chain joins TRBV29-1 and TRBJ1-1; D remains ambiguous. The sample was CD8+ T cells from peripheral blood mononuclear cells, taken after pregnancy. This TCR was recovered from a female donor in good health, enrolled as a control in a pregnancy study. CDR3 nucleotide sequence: TGCGTAGCGTGGAGGACTGAAGCTTTCTTT. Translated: CVAWRTEAFF.